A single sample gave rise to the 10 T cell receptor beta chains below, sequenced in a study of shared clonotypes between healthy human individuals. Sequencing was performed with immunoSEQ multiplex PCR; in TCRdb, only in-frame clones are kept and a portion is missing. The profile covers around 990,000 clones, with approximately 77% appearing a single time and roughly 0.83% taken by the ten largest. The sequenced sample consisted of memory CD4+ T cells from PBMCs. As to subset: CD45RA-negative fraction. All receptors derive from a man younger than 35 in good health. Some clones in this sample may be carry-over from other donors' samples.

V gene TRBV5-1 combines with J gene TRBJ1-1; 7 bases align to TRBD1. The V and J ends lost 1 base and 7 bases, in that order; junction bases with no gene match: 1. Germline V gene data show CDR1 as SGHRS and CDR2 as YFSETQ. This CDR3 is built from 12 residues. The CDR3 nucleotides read TGCGCCAGCAGCTTGCAGGGGGTTGAAGCTTTCTTT. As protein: CASSLQGVEAFF.

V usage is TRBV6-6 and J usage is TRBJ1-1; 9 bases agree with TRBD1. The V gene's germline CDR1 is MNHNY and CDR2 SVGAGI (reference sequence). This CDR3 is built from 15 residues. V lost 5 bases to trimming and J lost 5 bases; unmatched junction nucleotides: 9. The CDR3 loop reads CASSPRGQGPTEAFF. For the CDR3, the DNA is TGTGCCAGCAGTCCCCGGGGACAGGGTCCGACTGAAGCTTTCTTT.

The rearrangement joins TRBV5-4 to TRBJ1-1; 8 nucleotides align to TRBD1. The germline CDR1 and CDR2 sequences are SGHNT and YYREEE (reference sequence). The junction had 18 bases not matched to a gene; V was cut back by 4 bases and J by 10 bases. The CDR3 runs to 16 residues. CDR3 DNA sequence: TGTGCCAGCAGCAAAGGACCCCAGGGGGCCCCAGATGGAGCTTTCTTT. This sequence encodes CASSKGPQGAPDGAFF.

CDR3 nucleotide sequence: TGTGCCAGCAGCTTAGGTGAGGGGAGGACTGAAGCTTTCTTT. Amino acid sequence: CASSLGEGRTEAFF. The chain recombines TRBV11-3 with TRBJ1-1; perhaps TRBD1 as D (5 bases). The CDR3 is 14 residues long. From germline, CDR1 is SGHNT and CDR2 YENEEA. Between the trimmed V and J ends, which lost 1 base and 5 bases, there was a span of 11 bases.

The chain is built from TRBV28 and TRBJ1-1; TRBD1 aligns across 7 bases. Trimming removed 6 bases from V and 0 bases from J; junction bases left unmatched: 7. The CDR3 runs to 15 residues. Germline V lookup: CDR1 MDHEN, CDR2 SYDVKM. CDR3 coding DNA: TGTGCCAGCAGCCCGGGACAGTTTATGAACACTGAAGCTTTCTTT. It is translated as CASSPGQFMNTEAFF. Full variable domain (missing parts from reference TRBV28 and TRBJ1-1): DVKVTQSSRYLVKRTGEKVFLECVQDMDHENMFWYRQDPGLGLRLIYFSYDVKMKEKGDIPEGYSVSREKKERFSLILESASTNQTSMYLCASSPGQFMNTEAFFGQGTRLTVV.

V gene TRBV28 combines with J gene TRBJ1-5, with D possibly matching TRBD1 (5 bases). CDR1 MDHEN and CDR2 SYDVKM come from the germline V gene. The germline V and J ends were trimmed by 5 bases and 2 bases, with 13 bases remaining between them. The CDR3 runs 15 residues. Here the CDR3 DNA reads TGTGCCAGCAGTCCGGGGGTAGGACGCAATCAGCCCCAGCATTTT. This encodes CASSPGVGRNQPQHF.

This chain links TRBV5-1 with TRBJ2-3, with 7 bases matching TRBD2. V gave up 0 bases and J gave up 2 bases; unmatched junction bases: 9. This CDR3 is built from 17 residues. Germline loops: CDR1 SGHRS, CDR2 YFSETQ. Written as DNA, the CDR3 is TGCGCCAGCAGCTTGGAACGGGAGGCCGACTCCACAGATACGCAGTATTTT. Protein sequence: CASSLEREADSTDTQYF.

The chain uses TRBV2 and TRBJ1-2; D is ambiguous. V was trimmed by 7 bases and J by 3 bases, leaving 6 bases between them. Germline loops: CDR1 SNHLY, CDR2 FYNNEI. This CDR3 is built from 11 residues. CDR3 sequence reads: CASTWDYGYTF. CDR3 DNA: TGTGCCAGCACTTGGGACTATGGCTACACCTTC.

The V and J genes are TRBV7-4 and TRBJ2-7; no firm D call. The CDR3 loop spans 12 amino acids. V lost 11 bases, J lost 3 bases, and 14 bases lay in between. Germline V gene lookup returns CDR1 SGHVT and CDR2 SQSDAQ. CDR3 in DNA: TGTGCCCGACGAGCCGAAGGCTACGAGCAGTACTTC. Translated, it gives CARRAEGYEQYF.

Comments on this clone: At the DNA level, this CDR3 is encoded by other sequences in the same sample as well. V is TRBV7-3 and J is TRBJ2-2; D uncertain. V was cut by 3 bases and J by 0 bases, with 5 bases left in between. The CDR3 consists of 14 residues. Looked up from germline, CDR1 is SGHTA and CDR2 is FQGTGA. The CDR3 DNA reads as TGTGCCAGCAGCTTCCAACCGAACACCGGGGAGCTGTTTTTT. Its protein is CASSFQPNTGELFF.